The 32 T cell receptor beta chains in this list originate from one sample, sequenced in a study of blood T cell repertoires in COVID-19. This table comes from immunoSEQ multiplex PCR, and its TCRdb copy is limited to in-frame clones, with some not included. The data contain 50,000 to 60,000 clones, over 75% of them singletons. Sequencing was performed on peripheral blood. The receptor set was obtained from a human donor in a cohort sampled during active COVID-19.

The gene calls are TRBV5-8 and TRBJ1-1; no clear D. V gave up 8 bases and J gave up 1 base, with 15 bases separating them. CDR3 length equals 14 residues. The germline V gene encodes CDR1 SGHTS and CDR2 YDEGEE. The CDR3 nucleotides are TGTGCCAGTTACACGGGGAATGGGAACACTGAAGCTTTCTTT. Its translation is CASYTGNGNTEAFF.

The chain combines TRBV6-2 or TRBV6-3 with TRBJ2-7; no reliable D call. CDR1 MNHEY and CDR2 SVGEGT come from the germline V gene. Trimming took off 2 bases at V and 3 bases at J, with 11 bases between the two ends. The CDR3 extends over 14 amino acids. This chain's CDR3 is CASSYRRQNYEQYF. CDR3 coding DNA: TGTGCCAGCAGTTACCGGCGGCAGAACTACGAGCAGTACTTC.

The count of this clone is one. The rearrangement links TRBV30 to TRBJ1-6; 7 bases are a match to TRBD1. Per germline, CDR1 GTSNPN and CDR2 SVGIG (reference sequence). The CDR3 contains 15 residues. After removal of 4 bases from V and 4 bases from J, the junction contained 7 bases not matched to a gene. CDR3 bases: TGTGCCTGGACCCCGACAGGGCCTTATAATTCACCCCTCCACTTT. It codes for CAWTPTGPYNSPLHF. The full variable domain, in which reference TRBV30 and TRBJ1-6 provide the parts outside the CDR3, is SQTIHQWPATLVQPVGSPLSLECTVEGTSNPNLYWYRQAAGRGLQLLFYSVGIGQISSEVPQNLSASRPQDRQFILSSKKLLLSDSGFYLCAWTPTGPYNSPLHFGNGTRLTVT.

The CDR3 bases are TGTGCCAGCAGCTTGCCCGGGGGGGTGGGCGAGCAGTACTTC. It translates to CASSLPGGVGEQYF. V and J are TRBV5-5 and TRBJ2-7; 8 nucleotides line up with TRBD2. Germline CDR1 and CDR2: SGHKS and YYEKEE (reference sequence). The CDR3 has 14 amino acids. V lost 1 base to trimming and J lost 6 bases; unmatched junction nucleotides: 6.

The chain carries TRBV3-1 (or the pseudogene TRBV3-2) and TRBJ1-4, with a tentative D call TRBD1 (6 bases). Looked up from germline, CDR1 is LGHDT and CDR2 is YNNKEL (reference sequence). This CDR3 spans 13 amino acids. V was pared by 5 bases and J by 8 bases, with 12 bases between. CDR3 sequence: CASSDRSGEKLFF. As DNA, the CDR3 is TGTGCCAGCAGCGACAGGTCTGGAGAAAAACTGTTTTTT.

The chain links TRBV27 to TRBJ1-5, with a possible D match to TRBD1 (6 bases). This CDR3 comprises 16 residues. CDR1 is MNHEY and CDR2 is SMNVEV in the germline V gene (reference sequence). Trimming pared 5 bases from V and 6 bases from J, leaving 20 bases between. The CDR3, as DNA: TGTGCCAGCAGTCGAAAAGGGGGGGCAGGGATTCAGCCCCAGCATTTT. This codes for CASSRKGGAGIQPQHF.

This clone was seen just once. The chain is built from TRBV4-3 and TRBJ1-2, with 8 bases fitting TRBD1. The germline CDR1 and CDR2 sequences are LGHNA and YSLEER. With V trimmed by 0 bases and J by 3 bases, 3 bases remained unmatched. This CDR3 region has 15 residues. CDR3 in amino acids: CASSQDQGADYGYTF. The CDR3 nucleotides are TGCGCCAGCAGCCAAGATCAGGGGGCAGACTATGGCTACACCTTC.

This clone came up once. The genes are TRBV6-2 or TRBV6-3 and TRBJ2-5; the D gene could be TRBD1 or TRBD2 (7 bases each). Trimming cost V 6 bases and J 10 bases, with 12 bases left between them. Germline CDR1 and CDR2: MNHEY and SVGEGT. The CDR3 sequence is 11 residues long. CDR3 bases: TGTGCCAGCAGCCAGGGGGGGGGCCAGTACTTC. Its translation is CASSQGGGQYF.

The rearrangement links TRBV30 to TRBJ2-7; D is ambiguous. V dropped 0 bases and J dropped 2 bases, with 8 bases sitting between them. The CDR3 loop spans 13 amino acids. Per germline, CDR1 GTSNPN and CDR2 SVGIG (reference sequence). CDR3 protein: CAWSVGSPYEQYF. The CDR3 DNA follows: TGTGCCTGGAGTGTGGGCAGTCCCTACGAGCAGTACTTC.

This clone is a singleton in its sample. This chain links TRBV3-1 (or the pseudogene TRBV3-2) with TRBJ2-3; D ambiguous. CDR3 length equals 12 residues. Trimming took 3 bases from V and 2 from J, leaving 3 bases between them. Germline lookup yields CDR1 LGHDT and CDR2 YNNKEL (reference sequence). CDR3 protein: CASSHVTDTQYF. For the CDR3, the DNA is TGTGCCAGCAGCCACGTCACAGATACGCAGTATTTT.

The chain employs TRBV4-1 and TRBJ2-7; 8 positions agree with TRBD2. The CDR3 has 16 amino acids. J gave up 4 bases and V 0 bases, and 8 bases lay outside the gene matches. Germline V gene data show CDR1 as MGHRA and CDR2 as YSYEKL. In DNA, the CDR3 is TGCGCCAGCAGCCAAGATTTTCCGGGAGGGTCGTACGAGCAGTACTTC. This sequence encodes CASSQDFPGGSYEQYF.

The chain recombines TRBV28 with TRBJ1-6; D ambiguous. Trimming shortened V by 4 bases and J by 0 bases, and 16 bases separated the two germline ends. The CDR3 is 18 residues long. Germline lookup yields CDR1 MDHEN and CDR2 SYDVKM. Written as DNA, the CDR3 is TGTGCCAGCAGTTCAGTGGGCTCAGGAGGCTCCTATAATTCACCCCTCCACTTT. Translating gives CASSSVGSGGSYNSPLHF.

V usage is TRBV18 and J usage is TRBJ2-7, with 9 bases that match TRBD2. Germline V gives CDR1 KGHSH, CDR2 LQKENI. The CDR3 is 14 amino acids. With 6 bases clipped from V and 6 bases from J, the junction kept 9 bases outside the gene matches. CDR3 nucleotides: TGTGCCAGCTCTCCCGGGACTAGCTATAGCGAGCAGTACTTC. Translated: CASSPGTSYSEQYF. The whole variable domain, filled in from reference TRBV18 and TRBJ2-7, reads NAGVMQNPRHLVRRRGQEARLRCSPMKGHSHVYWYRQLPEEGLKFMVYLQKENIIDESGMPKERFSAEFPKEGPSILRIQQVVRGDSAAYFCASSPGTSYSEQYFGPGTRLTVT.

V usage is TRBV19 and J usage is TRBJ1-5; perhaps TRBD1 as D (5 bases). This CDR3 spans 16 amino acids. Trimming cost V 1 base and J 2 bases, with 12 bases left between them. Germline lookup yields CDR1 LNHDA and CDR2 SQIVND (reference sequence). The CDR3, as DNA: TGTGCCAGTAGTATAGTTTCAGGGCCCGGCAATCAGCCCCAGCATTTT. It encodes CASSIVSGPGNQPQHF.

The chain combines TRBV30 with TRBJ2-1; 9 bases are shared with TRBD2. The CDR3 totals 15 residues. J gave up 9 bases and V 5 bases, and 14 bases lay outside the gene matches. Germline V CDR1 and CDR2: GTSNPN, SVGIG (reference sequence). Written as DNA, the CDR3 is TGTGCCTGGGCAGGGCTAGCGGGACCAAGGGGTGAGCAGTTCTTC. Translated, it gives CAWAGLAGPRGEQFF.

V usage is TRBV5-4 and J usage is TRBJ2-5; possibly TRBD2 for D (5 bases). Trimming pared 4 bases from V and 5 bases from J, leaving 15 bases between. CDR3 length: 14 amino acids. Germline CDR1 is SGHNT and CDR2 is YYREEE (reference sequence). CDR3: CASSPQRTGETQYF. The CDR3 DNA is TGTGCCAGCAGCCCCCAGAGAACGGGGGAGACCCAGTACTTC. Full variable domain (rest looked up from reference TRBV5-4 and TRBJ2-5): ETGVTQSPTHLIKTRGQQVTLRCSSQSGHNTVSWYQQALGQGPQFIFQYYREEENGRGNFPPRFSGLQFPNYSSELNVNALELDDSALYLCASSPQRTGETQYFGPGTRLLVL.

V gene TRBV4-2 combines with J gene TRBJ2-2; D not resolved. The germline V gene encodes CDR1 LGHNA and CDR2 YNFKEQ. V was pared by 1 base and J by 4 bases, with 10 bases between. The CDR3 length is 15 residues. The CDR3: CASSQAGAGTGELFF. CDR3 DNA sequence: TGTGCCAGCAGCCAAGCTGGAGCCGGCACCGGGGAGCTGTTTTTT.

The J gene is TRBJ1-2, the V gene TRBV27, with no clear D. The CDR3 covers 14 residues. Germline assignment: CDR1 MNHEY and CDR2 SMNVEV (reference sequence). V was clipped by 6 bases and J by 0 bases, with 11 bases between them. The CDR3 coding sequence is TGTGCCAGCAGCTTAAACAGCCCTAACTATGGCTACACCTTC. Translation gives CASSLNSPNYGYTF.

The chain couples TRBV14 to TRBJ2-7; D possibly corresponds to TRBD2 (5 bases). The CDR3 runs 15 residues. Germline V gene sequence: CDR1 SGHDN, CDR2 FVKESK. The germline V and J ends were trimmed by 1 base and 4 bases, with 14 bases remaining between them. The CDR3 region is CASSQGGLSKYEQYF. CDR3 DNA: TGTGCCAGCAGCCAAGGAGGACTGTCTAAGTACGAGCAGTACTTC.

The chain joins TRBV6-2 or TRBV6-3 to TRBJ1-1, with TRBD1 matching over 7 bases. Germline CDR1 reads MNHEY; CDR2 reads SVGEGT. The length of the CDR3 is 13 residues. Germline trimming cut 5 bases from V and 8 bases from J; bases unmatched to any gene: 8. The CDR3 nucleotides read TGTGCCAGCAGTGAGACAGGGACCAGGGAAGCTTTCTTT. Its translation: CASSETGTREAFF.

V usage is TRBV5-5 and J usage is TRBJ2-4; TRBD1 is a possible D gene (6 bases). The germline gives CDR1 SGHKS, CDR2 YYEKEE (reference sequence). V lost 1 base to trimming and J lost 9 bases, with 17 bases between them. The CDR3 extends over 15 amino acids. The CDR3 bases are TGTGCCAGCAGCTTGAGTGGGACAAGGGATCGCATTCAGTACTTC. The encoded protein is CASSLSGTRDRIQYF.

J is TRBJ1-4 and V is TRBV6-4; 11 nucleotides align to TRBD1. Germline V gene data show CDR1 as MRHNA and CDR2 as SNTAGT. The CDR3 extends over 18 amino acids. Trimming removed 8 bases from V and 10 bases from J; junction bases left unmatched: 21. CDR3 bases: TGTGCCAGCGAAGGCCCCGGACCTTTGGACAGGGGGCTCGGAAAACTGTTTTTT. This sequence encodes CASEGPGPLDRGLGKLFF.

The rearrangement links TRBV5-4 to TRBJ2-3, with TRBD2 matching over 7 bases. Germline V lookup: CDR1 SGHNT, CDR2 YYREEE (reference sequence). CDR3 length equals 16 residues. The junction had 12 bases not matched to a gene; V was cut back by 4 bases and J by 4 bases. CDR3 sequence reads: CASSAFIQRGSDTQYF. CDR3 coding DNA: TGTGCCAGCAGCGCGTTCATCCAGCGGGGTTCAGATACGCAGTATTTT.

This clone was found many times. The chain uses TRBV21-1 and TRBJ2-5; the DNA was not used to check the table's D call, TRBD2. TRBV21-1 is reported as a pseudogene. The CDR3 has 9 amino acids. The CDR3 DNA reads as TGTGCCGGGGAGGGGGCCCAGTACTTC. The encoded protein is CAGEGAQYF.

The V call is TRBV4-3, the J call TRBJ2-7; D is undetermined. Germline CDR1 LGHNA, CDR2 YSLEER. The ends were cut back, 4 bases at V and 4 bases at J, with 14 bases in the middle. This CDR3 region has 14 residues. CDR3 coding DNA: TGCGCCAGCAGCCTCCATCCCTCGGGTTACGAGCAGTACTTC. The encoded protein is CASSLHPSGYEQYF.

The chain couples TRBV5-4 to TRBJ2-5; D is undetermined. This CDR3 is built from 15 residues. The ends were cut back, 4 bases at V and 2 bases at J, with 15 bases in the middle. Germline V gene lookup returns CDR1 SGHNT and CDR2 YYREEE (reference sequence). The CDR3 region is CASSQTIGDQETQYF. CDR3 coding DNA: TGTGCCAGCAGCCAAACTATTGGAGATCAAGAGACCCAGTACTTC. The full variable domain, its missing parts supplied by reference TRBV5-4 and TRBJ2-5, is ETGVTQSPTHLIKTRGQQVTLRCSSQSGHNTVSWYQQALGQGPQFIFQYYREEENGRGNFPPRFSGLQFPNYSSELNVNALELDDSALYLCASSQTIGDQETQYFGPGTRLLVL.

This clone showed up just a few times. In DNA, the CDR3 is TGTGCCAGCACCGAGAGAGGGGGCTCTGGCAATCAGCCCCAGCATTTT. Residues: CASTERGGSGNQPQHF. The V and J genes are TRBV2 and TRBJ1-5; 7 nucleotides align to TRBD1. The ends lost 7 bases at V and 2 bases at J; junction bases unmatched: 11. The germline gives CDR1 SNHLY, CDR2 FYNNEI. The CDR3 consists of 16 residues.

The rearrangement joins TRBV7-9 to TRBJ2-2, with D unresolved. V gave up 5 bases and J gave up 4 bases, with 14 bases separating them. The CDR3 covers 15 residues. Germline assignment: CDR1 SEHNR and CDR2 FQNEAQ (reference sequence). This CDR3 reads CASSAPRVGTGELFF. Here the CDR3 DNA reads TGTGCCAGCAGCGCCCCCCGGGTTGGCACCGGGGAGCTGTTTTTT.

V is TRBV7-3 and J is TRBJ2-1; 9 bases fit TRBD2. Germline V gives CDR1 SGHTA, CDR2 FQGTGA. This CDR3 spans 16 amino acids. J gave up 4 bases and V 1 base, and 5 bases lay outside the gene matches. The CDR3 DNA sequence: TGTGCCAGCAGCTTAAACCCTAGCGGGACTTACAATGAGCAGTTCTTC. Translated: CASSLNPSGTYNEQFF.

The gene calls are TRBV7-2 and TRBJ2-3, with D unclear. The CDR3 has 16 amino acids. Looked up from germline, CDR1 is SGHTA and CDR2 is FQGNSA. V was shortened by 6 bases and J by 0 bases, with 16 bases between the two germline ends. The CDR3 is CASSRTLTPSTDTQYF. CDR3 sequence (DNA): TGTGCCAGCAGTCGTACCCTAACTCCTAGCACAGATACGCAGTATTTT.

The V call is TRBV6-1, the J call TRBJ1-5, with 8 bases matching TRBD1. Trimming cost V 0 bases and J 5 bases; bases outside gene matches: 6. The germline V gene has CDR1 MNHNS and CDR2 SASEGT. The CDR3 sequence is 16 residues long. CDR3 sequence: CASSEAAGQGHQPQHF. CDR3 coding DNA: TGTGCCAGCAGTGAAGCAGCCGGACAGGGTCATCAGCCCCAGCATTTT.

The rearrangement joins TRBV28 to TRBJ2-1; 7 nucleotides match TRBD2. Trimming took 3 bases from V and 2 from J; bases not matched to a gene: 7. The CDR3 has 16 amino acids. Germline CDR1 and CDR2: MDHEN and SYDVKM. The CDR3 coding sequence is TGTGCCAGCAGTTTCGGGCTAGCGGAACCCTACAATGAGCAGTTCTTC. Protein product: CASSFGLAEPYNEQFF.